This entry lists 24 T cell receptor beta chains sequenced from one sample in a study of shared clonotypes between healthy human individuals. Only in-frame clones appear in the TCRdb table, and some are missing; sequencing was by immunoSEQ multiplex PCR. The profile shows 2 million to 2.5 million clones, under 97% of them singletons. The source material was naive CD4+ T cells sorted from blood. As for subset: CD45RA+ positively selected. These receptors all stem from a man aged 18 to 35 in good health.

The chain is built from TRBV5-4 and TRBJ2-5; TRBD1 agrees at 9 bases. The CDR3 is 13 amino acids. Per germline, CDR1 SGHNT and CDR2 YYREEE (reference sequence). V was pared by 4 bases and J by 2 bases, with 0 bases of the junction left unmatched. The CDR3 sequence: CASSDRGQETQYF. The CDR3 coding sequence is TGTGCCAGCAGCGACAGGGGGCAAGAGACCCAGTACTTC.

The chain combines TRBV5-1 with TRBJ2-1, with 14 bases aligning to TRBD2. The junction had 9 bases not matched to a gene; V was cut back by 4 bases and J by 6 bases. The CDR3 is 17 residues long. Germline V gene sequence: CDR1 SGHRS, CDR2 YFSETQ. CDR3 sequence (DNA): TGCGCCAGCAGCCGTCAGACGGGACTAGCGGGGGTCAATGAGCAGTTCTTC. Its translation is CASSRQTGLAGVNEQFF.

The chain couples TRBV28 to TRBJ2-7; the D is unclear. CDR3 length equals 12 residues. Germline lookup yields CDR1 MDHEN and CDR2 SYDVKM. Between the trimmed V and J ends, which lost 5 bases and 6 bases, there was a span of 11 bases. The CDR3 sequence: CASSPNYGEQYF. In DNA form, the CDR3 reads TGTGCCAGCAGTCCTAATTACGGCGAGCAGTACTTC.

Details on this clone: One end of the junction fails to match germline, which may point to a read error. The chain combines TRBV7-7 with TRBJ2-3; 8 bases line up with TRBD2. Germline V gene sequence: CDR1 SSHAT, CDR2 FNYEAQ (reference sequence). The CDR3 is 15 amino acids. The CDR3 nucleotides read TGTGCTAGCAGCCCGGGACTAGGGGGCACAGATACGCAGTATTTT. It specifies CASSPGLGGTDTQYF. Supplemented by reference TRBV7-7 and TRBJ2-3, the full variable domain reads GAGVSQSPRYKVTKRGQDVTLRCDPISSHATLYWYQQALGQGPEFLTYFNYEAQPDKSGLPSDRFSAERPEGSISTLTIQRTEQRDSAMYRCASSPGLGGTDTQYFGPGTRLTVL.

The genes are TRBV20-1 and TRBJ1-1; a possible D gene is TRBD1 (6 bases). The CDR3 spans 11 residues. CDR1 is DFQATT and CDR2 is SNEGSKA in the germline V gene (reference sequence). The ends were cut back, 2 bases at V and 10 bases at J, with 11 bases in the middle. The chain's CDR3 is CSARPEGGAFF. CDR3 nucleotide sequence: TGCAGTGCTAGACCAGAAGGGGGAGCTTTCTTT.

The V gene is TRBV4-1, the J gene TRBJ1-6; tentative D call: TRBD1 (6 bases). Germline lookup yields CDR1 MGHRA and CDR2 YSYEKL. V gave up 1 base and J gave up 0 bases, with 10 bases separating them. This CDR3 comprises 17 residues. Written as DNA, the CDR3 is TGCGCCAGCAGCCAAGGACAGGAGAGCTCCTATAATTCACCCCTCCACTTT. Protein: CASSQGQESSYNSPLHF.

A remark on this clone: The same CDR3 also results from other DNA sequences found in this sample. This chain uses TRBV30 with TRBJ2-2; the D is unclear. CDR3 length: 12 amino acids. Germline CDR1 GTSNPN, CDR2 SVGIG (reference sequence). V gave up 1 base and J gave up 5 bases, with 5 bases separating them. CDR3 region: CAWSEGTGELFF. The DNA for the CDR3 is TGTGCCTGGAGTGAAGGAACCGGGGAGCTGTTTTTT. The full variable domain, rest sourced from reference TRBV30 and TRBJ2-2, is SQTIHQWPATLVQPVGSPLSLECTVEGTSNPNLYWYRQAAGRGLQLLFYSVGIGQISSEVPQNLSASRPQDRQFILSSKKLLLSDSGFYLCAWSEGTGELFFGEGSRLTVL.

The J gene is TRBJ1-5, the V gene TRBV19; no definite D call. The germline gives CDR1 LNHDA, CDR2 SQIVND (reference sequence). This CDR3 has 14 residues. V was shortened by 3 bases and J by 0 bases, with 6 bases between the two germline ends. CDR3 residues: CASSIEFSNQPQHF. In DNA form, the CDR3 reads TGTGCCAGTAGTATTGAGTTTAGCAATCAGCCCCAGCATTTT.

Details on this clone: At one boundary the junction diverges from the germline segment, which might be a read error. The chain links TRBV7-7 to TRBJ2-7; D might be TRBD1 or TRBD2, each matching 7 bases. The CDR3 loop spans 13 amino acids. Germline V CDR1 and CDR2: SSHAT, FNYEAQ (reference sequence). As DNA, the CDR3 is TGTGCTAGCAGCCCCCAGGGGGGGGGTTTACAGTACTTC. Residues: CASSPQGGGLQYF.

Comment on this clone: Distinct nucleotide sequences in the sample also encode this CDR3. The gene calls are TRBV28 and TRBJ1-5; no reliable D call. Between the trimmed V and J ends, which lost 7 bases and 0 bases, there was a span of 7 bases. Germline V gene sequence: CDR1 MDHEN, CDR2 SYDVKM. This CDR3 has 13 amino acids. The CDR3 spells CASNRDSNQPQHF. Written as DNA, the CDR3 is TGTGCCAGCAACCGTGATAGCAATCAGCCCCAGCATTTT.

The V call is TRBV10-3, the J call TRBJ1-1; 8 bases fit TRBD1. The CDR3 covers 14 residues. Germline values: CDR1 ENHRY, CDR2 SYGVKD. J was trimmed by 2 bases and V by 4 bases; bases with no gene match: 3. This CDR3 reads CAISVDRENTEAFF. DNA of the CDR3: TGTGCCATCAGTGTGGACAGGGAAAACACTGAAGCTTTCTTT.

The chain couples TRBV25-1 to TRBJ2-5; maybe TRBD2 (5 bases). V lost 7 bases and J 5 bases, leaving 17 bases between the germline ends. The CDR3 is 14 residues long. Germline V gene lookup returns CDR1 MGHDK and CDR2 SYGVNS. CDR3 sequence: CASTEGGPRETQYF. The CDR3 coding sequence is TGTGCCAGCACCGAGGGTGGTCCCCGGGAGACCCAGTACTTC.

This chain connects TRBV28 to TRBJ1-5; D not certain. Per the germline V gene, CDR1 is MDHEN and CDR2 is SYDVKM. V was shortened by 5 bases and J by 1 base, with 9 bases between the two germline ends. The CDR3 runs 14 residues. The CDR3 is CASSRRWSNQPQHF. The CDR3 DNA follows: TGTGCCAGCAGTCGCAGGTGGAGCAATCAGCCCCAGCATTTT.

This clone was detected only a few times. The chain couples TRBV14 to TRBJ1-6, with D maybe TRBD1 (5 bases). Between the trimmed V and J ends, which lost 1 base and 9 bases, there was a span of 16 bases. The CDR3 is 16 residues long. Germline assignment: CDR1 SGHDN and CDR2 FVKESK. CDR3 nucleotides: TGTGCCAGCAGCCAAGCTTCAGGGTCACTTAGTTCACCCCTCCACTTT. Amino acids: CASSQASGSLSSPLHF.

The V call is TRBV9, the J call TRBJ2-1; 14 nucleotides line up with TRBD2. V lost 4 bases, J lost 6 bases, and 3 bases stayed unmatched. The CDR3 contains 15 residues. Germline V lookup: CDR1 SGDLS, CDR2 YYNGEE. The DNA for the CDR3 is TGTGCCAGCAGCTCGGGACTAGCGGGGGTCAATGAGCAGTTCTTC. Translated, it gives CASSSGLAGVNEQFF.

The DNA for the CDR3 is TGCGCCAGCAGCTTGACTAGCGGGGGGGCAAATGAGCAGTTCTTC. This translates into CASSLTSGGANEQFF. V usage is TRBV10-1 and J usage is TRBJ2-1; 14 nucleotides match TRBD2. The CDR3 length is 15 residues. Germline lookup yields CDR1 WNHNN and CDR2 SYGVQD (reference sequence). J gave up 7 bases and V 6 bases, and 5 bases lay outside the gene matches.

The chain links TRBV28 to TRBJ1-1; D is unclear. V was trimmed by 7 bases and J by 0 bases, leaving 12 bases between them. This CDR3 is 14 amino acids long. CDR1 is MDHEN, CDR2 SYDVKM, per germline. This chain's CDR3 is CASNFRGMNTEAFF. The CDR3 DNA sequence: TGTGCCAGCAATTTCAGAGGCATGAACACTGAAGCTTTCTTT.

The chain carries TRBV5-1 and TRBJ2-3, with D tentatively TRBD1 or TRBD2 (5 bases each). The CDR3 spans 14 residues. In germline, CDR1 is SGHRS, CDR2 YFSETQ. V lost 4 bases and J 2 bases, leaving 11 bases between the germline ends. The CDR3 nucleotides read TGCGCCAGCAGCGGGTCGGGGACCACAGATACGCAGTATTTT. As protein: CASSGSGTTDTQYF. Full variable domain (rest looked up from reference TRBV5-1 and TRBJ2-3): KAGVTQTPRYLIKTRGQQVTLSCSPISGHRSVSWYQQTPGQGLQFLFEYFSETQRNKGNFPGRFSGRQFSNSRSEMNVSTLELGDSALYLCASSGSGTTDTQYFGPGTRLTVL.

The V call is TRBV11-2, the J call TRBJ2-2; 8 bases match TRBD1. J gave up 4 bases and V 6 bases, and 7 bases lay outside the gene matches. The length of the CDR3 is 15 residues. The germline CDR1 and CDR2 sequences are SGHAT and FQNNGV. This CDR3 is CASRQGARITGELFF. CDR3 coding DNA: TGTGCCAGCAGGCAGGGGGCGCGTATCACCGGGGAGCTGTTTTTT.

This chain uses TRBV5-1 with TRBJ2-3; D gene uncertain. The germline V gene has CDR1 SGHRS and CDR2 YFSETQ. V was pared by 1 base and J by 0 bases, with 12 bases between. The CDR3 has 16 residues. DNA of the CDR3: TGCGCCAGCAGCTTGTACGTGGGTTCTAGCACAGATACGCAGTATTTT. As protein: CASSLYVGSSTDTQYF.

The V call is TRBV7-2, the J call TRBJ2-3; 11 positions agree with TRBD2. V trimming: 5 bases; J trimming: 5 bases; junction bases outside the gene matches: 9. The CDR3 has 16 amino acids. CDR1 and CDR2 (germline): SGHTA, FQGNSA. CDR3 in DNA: TGTGCCAGCAGCGAGACTAGCGGGACTTGGGGAGATACGCAGTATTTT. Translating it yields CASSETSGTWGDTQYF.

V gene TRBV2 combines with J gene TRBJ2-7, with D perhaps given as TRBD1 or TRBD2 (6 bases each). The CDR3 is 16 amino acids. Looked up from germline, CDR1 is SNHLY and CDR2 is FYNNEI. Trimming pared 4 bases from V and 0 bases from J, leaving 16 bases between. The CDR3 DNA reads TGTGCCAGCAGTGGTATTAGCGGACAGAGCTCCTACGAGCAGTACTTC. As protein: CASSGISGQSSYEQYF.

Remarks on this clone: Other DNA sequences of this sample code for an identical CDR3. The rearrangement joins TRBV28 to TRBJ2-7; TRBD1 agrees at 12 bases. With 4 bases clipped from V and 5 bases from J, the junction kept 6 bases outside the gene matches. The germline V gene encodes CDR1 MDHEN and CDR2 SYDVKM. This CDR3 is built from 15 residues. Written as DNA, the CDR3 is TGTGCCAGCAGTTCACCGGGACAGGGGGCAGACGAGCAGTACTTC. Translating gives CASSSPGQGADEQYF.

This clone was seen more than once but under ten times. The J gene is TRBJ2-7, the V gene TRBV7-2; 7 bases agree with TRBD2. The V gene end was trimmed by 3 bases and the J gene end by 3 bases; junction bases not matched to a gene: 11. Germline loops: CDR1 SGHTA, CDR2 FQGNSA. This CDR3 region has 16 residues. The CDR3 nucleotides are TGTGCCAGCAGCTTGAGGGCGGGAGAGTCGGGCTACGAGCAGTACTTC. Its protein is CASSLRAGESGYEQYF.